This T cell receptor (beta chain) comes out of a study of blood T cell repertoires in COVID-19. Original processing methods: Cell counts per sample came from amplifying reference gene primers. The method was immunoSEQ multiplex PCR; TCRdb's version includes in-frame clones alone and lacks a portion of them. D and trimming were read from the DNA, whereas the V and J calls and clone size are those reported in that table. Of 150,000 or so clones listed, approximately 88% were seen once; the top ten hold less than 8.5%. In assigning cohorts, the study relied on participant-reported clinical history. Donors in Cohort 3 counted as recovered after two negative PCRs, clearance, or symptom resolution. This CDR3 region has 14 residues. Per the germline V gene, CDR1 is LNHDA and CDR2 is SQIVND (reference sequence). V lost 6 bases and J lost 9; bases outside the gene matches: 8.

The clonotype was recovered from a woman between 45 and 65 years old who had recovered from COVID-19. The genes are TRBV19 and TRBJ2-4; TRBD1 matches at 10 bases. Specimen: PBMCs or T cells enriched from blood (not recorded which). DNA of the CDR3: TGTGCCAGTAGGCCTGGGACAGGGGTGACCATTCAGTACTTC. Translating it yields CASRPGTGVTIQYF.